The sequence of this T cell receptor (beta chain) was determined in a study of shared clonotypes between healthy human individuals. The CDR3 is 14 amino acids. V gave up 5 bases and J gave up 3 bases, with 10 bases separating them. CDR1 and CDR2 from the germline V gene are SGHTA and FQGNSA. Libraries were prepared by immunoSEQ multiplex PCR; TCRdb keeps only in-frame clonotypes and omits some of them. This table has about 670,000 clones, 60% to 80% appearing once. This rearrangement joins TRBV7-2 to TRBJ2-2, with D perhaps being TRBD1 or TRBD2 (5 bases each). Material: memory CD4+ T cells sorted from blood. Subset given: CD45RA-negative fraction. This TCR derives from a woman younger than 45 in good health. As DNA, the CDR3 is TGTGCCAGCAGCAAGGGACGGGACACCGGGGAGCTGTTTTTT. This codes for CASSKGRDTGELFF.